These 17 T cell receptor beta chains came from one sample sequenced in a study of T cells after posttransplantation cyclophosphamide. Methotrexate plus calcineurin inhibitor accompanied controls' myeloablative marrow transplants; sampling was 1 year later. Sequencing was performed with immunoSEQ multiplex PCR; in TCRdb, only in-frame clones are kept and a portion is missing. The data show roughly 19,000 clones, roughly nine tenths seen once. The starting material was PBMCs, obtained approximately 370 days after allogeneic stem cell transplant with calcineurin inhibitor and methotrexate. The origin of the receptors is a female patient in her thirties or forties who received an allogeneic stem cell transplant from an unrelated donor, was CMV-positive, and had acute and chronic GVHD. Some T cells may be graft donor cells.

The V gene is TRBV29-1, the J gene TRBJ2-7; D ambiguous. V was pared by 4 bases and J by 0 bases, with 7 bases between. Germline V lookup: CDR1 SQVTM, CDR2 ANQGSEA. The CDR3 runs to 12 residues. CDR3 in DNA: TGCAGCGTTGGCCTGAGCTCCTACGAGCAGTACTTC. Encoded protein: CSVGLSSYEQYF.

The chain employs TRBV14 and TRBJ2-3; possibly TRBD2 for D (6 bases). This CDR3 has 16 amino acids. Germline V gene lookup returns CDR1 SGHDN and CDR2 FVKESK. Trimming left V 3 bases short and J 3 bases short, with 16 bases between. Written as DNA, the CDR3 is TGTGCCAGCAGCCACAGGGAGGACTTGCCTACAGATACGCAGTATTTT. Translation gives CASSHREDLPTDTQYF.

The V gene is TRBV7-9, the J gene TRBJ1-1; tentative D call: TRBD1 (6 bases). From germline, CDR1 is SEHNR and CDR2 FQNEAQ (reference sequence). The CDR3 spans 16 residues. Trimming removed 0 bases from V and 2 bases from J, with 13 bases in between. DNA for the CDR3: TGTGCCAGCAGCTTAGCGGGGAGGGGGGGTAACACTGAAGCTTTCTTT. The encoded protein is CASSLAGRGGNTEAFF.

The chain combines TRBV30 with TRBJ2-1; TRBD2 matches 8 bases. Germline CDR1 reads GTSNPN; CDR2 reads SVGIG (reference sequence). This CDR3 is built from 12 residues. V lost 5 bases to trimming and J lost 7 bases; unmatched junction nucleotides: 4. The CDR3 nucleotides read TGTGCCTGGCGGGAGGGCCCAAATGAGCAGTTCTTC. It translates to CAWREGPNEQFF.

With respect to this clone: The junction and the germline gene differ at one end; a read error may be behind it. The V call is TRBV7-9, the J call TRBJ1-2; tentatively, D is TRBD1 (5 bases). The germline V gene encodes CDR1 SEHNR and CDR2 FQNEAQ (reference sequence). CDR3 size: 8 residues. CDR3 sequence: CASSQGPF. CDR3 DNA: TGTGCCAGCAGTCAGGGTCCCTTC.

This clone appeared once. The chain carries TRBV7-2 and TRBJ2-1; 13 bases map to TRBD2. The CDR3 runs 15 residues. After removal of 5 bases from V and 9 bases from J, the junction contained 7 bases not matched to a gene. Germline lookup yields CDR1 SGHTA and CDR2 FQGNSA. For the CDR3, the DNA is TGTGCCAGCAGCAATACTAGCGGGAGGGCCGGTGAGCAGTTCTTC. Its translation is CASSNTSGRAGEQFF. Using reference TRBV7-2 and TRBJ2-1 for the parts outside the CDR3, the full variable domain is GAGVSQSPSNKVTEKGKDVELRCDPISGHTALYWYRQSLGQGLEFLIYFQGNSAPDKSGLPSDRFSAERTGGSVSTLTIQRTQQEDSAVYLCASSNTSGRAGEQFFGPGTRLTVL.

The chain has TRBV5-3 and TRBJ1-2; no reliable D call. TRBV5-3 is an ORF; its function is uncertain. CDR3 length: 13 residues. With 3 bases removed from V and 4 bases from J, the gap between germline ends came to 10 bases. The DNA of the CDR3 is TGTGCCAGAAGCTCGGGAGTCGGCTATGGCTACACCTTC. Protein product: CARSSGVGYGYTF.

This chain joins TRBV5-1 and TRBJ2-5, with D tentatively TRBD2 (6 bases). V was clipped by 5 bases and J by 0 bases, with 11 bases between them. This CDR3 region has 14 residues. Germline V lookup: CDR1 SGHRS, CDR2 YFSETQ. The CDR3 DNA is TGCGCCAGCAGTTGGAGACTAGACCAAGAGACCCAGTACTTC. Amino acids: CASSWRLDQETQYF.

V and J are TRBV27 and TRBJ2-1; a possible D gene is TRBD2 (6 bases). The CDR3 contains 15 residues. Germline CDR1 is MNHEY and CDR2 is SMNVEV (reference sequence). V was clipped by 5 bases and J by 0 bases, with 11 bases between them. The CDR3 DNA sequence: TGTGCCAGCAGTAGGCGGGATAGCTCCTACAATGAGCAGTTCTTC. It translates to CASSRRDSSYNEQFF.

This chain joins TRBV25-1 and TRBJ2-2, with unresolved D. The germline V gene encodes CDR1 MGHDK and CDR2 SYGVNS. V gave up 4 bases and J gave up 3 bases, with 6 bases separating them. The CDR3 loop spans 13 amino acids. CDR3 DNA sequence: TGTGCCAGCAGTGGTACTTACACCGGGGAGCTGTTTTTT. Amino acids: CASSGTYTGELFF.

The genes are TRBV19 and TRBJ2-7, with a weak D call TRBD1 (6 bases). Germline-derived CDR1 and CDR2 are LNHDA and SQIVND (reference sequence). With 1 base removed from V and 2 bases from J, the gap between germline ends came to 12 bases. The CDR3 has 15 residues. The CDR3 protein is CASSIARDTTYEQYF. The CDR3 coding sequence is TGTGCCAGTAGTATAGCTAGGGACACCACCTACGAGCAGTACTTC.

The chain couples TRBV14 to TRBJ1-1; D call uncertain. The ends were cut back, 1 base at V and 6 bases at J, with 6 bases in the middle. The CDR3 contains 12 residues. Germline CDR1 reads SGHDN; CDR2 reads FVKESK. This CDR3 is CASSQVGPEAFF. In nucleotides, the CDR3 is TGTGCCAGCAGCCAAGTGGGCCCTGAAGCTTTCTTT.

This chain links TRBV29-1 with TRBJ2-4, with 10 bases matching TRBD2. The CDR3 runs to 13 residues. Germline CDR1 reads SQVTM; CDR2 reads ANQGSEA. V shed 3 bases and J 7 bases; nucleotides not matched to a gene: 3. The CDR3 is CSVDGAGGNIQYF. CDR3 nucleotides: TGCAGCGTTGATGGAGCGGGAGGGAACATTCAGTACTTC.

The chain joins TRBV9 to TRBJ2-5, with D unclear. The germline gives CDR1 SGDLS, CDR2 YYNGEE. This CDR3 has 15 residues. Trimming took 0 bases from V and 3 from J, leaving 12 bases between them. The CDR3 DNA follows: TGTGCCAGCAGCGTAGGGGCCCGGATTGAAGAGACCCAGTACTTC. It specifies CASSVGARIEETQYF.

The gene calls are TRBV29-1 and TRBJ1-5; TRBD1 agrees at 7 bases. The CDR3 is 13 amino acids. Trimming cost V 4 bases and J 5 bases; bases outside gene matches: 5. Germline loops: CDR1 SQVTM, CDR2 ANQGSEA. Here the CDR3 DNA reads TGCAGCGTTGGAGACAGGGCTGATCAGCCCCAGCATTTT. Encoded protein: CSVGDRADQPQHF.

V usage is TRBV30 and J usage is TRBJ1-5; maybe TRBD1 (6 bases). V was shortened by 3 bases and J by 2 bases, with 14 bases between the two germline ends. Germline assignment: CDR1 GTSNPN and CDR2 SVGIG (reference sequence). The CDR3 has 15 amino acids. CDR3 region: CAWSDRLIGNQPQHF. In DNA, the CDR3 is TGTGCCTGGAGCGACAGGTTAATTGGCAATCAGCCCCAGCATTTT.

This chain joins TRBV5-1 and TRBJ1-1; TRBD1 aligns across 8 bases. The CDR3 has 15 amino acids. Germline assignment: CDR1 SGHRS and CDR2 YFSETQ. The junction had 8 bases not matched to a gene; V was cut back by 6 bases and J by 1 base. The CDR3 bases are TGCGCCAGCAACCCTCGGACAGGGCCGAACACTGAAGCTTTCTTT. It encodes CASNPRTGPNTEAFF.